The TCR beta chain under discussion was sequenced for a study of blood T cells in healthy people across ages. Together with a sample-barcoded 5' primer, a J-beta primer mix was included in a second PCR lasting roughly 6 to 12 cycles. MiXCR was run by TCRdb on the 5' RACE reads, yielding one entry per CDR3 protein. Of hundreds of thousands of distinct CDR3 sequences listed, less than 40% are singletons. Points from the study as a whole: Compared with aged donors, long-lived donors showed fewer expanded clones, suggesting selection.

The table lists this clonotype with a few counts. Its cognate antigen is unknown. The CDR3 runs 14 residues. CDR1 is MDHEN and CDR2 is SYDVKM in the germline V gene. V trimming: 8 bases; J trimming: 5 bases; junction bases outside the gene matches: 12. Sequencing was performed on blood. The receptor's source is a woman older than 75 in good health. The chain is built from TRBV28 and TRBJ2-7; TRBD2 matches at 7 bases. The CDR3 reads CASGGGRPVHEQYF. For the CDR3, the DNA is TGTGCCAGCGGGGGGGGTCGCCCGGTCCACGAGCAGTACTTC.